Listed here are 8 T cell receptor beta chains from one sample, sequenced in a study of post-analysis software for immune sequencing data. Their antigen targets remain unknown. Prepared libraries of TCR beta cDNA carried unique molecular identifiers. MiXCR, run by TCRdb on the PCR reads, gives a single entry per CDR3 protein. The sample records 600,000 to 750,000 distinct CDR3 sequences, 59% being singletons. Broader study findings: Controls had lower frequencies than patients of roughly five TRBV segments, which included TRBV5-6, TRBV5-1 and TRBV20-1.

Material for sequencing was blood. The source of these receptors is a girl aged 2 to 10 with multiple sclerosis.

This clonotype was picked up one time. The gene calls are TRBV20-1 and TRBJ2-1; D may be TRBD2 (6 bases). The CDR3 contains 17 residues. Deletions cut 1 base from V and 2 bases from J, with 18 bases between. The germline CDR1 and CDR2 sequences are DFQATT and SNEGSKA (reference sequence). The CDR3 reads CSARGPSASVPYNEQFF. CDR3 in DNA: TGCAGTGCTAGAGGTCCCTCGGCTAGCGTGCCCTACAATGAGCAGTTCTTC.

The CDR3 region is CASDDYRGTQYF. DNA of the CDR3: TGTGCCAGCGATGACTACCGAGGGACCCAGTACTTC. The chain uses TRBV7-9 and TRBJ2-5, with D possibly matching TRBD2 (5 bases). Germline lookup yields CDR1 SEHNR and CDR2 FQNEAQ (reference sequence). The V end was cut by 8 bases, the J end by 7 bases, with 14 bases between. This CDR3 contains 12 residues.

This clonotype was detected a few times. V usage is TRBV10-3 and J usage is TRBJ2-5; 8 nucleotides line up with TRBD1. CDR1 is ENHRY, CDR2 SYGVKD, per germline. The CDR3 length is 16 residues. V lost 2 bases and J lost 5; bases outside the gene matches: 10. CDR3 nucleotides: TGTGCCATCAGTGAGCTTGGACAGGGCTTATGGGAGACCCAGTACTTC. Residues: CAISELGQGLWETQYF.

This clonotype was picked up a small number of times. V and J are TRBV9 and TRBJ1-2, with 9 bases aligning to TRBD1. Looked up from germline, CDR1 is SGDLS and CDR2 is YYNGEE. The CDR3 has 15 amino acids. V was pared by 3 bases and J by 8 bases, with 11 bases of the junction left unmatched. DNA for the CDR3: TGTGCCAGCAGCGAAACAGGGGGCGCTTTTGAAGGCTACACCTTC. Residues: CASSETGGAFEGYTF.

V is TRBV7-9 and J is TRBJ1-2; the D is unclear. Between the trimmed V and J ends, which lost 5 bases and 8 bases, there was a span of 21 bases. Germline V lookup: CDR1 SEHNR, CDR2 FQNEAQ (reference sequence). CDR3 length equals 15 residues. The CDR3 DNA sequence: TGTGCCAGCAGCGCCTCCGGGTTACCCGTCTACGGCTACACCTTC. Encoded protein: CASSASGLPVYGYTF.

This clonotype appeared a few times. CDR3 nucleotide sequence: TGCAGTGCTAGAGATCAGAGTAATCAGCCCCAGCATTTT. Translated: CSARDQSNQPQHF. The chain is built from TRBV20-1 and TRBJ1-5; no reliable D call. Germline V gene data show CDR1 as DFQATT and CDR2 as SNEGSKA (reference sequence). V was shortened by 0 bases and J by 4 bases, with 7 bases between the two germline ends. The CDR3 loop spans 13 amino acids.

This clonotype was counted between two and nine times. V and J are TRBV29-1 and TRBJ1-1; D may be TRBD1 (5 bases). Trimming removed 0 bases from V and 10 bases from J, with 12 bases in between. The germline V gene has CDR1 SQVTM and CDR2 ANQGSEA. The CDR3 contains 12 residues. CDR3 residues: CSVEEWGRGAFF. The CDR3 DNA reads as TGCAGCGTTGAAGAGTGGGGGAGAGGAGCTTTCTTT.

This clonotype was counted once. The V call is TRBV2, the J call TRBJ2-1; the D gene is possibly TRBD2 (6 bases). V lost 2 bases and J lost 4, with 15 bases in between. The CDR3 covers 16 residues. The germline gives CDR1 SNHLY, CDR2 FYNNEI. The CDR3 DNA reads TGTGCCAGCAGTGAACAGAGGTTTAGCGGATACAATGAGCAGTTCTTC. It specifies CASSEQRFSGYNEQFF.